The 11 T cell receptor beta chains below were found in one sample sequenced in a study of CD4 T cells in relation to SARS-CoV-2 and coronaviruses. Libraries were prepared by immunoSEQ multiplex PCR; TCRdb keeps only in-frame clonotypes and omits some of them. Of some 30,000 clones listed, about four fifths were seen once; the top ten hold 3.4%. Their antigens remain unidentified. Sequencing was carried out using memory CD4+ T cells from PBMCs, cultured in vitro. The receptor set was obtained from an adult with COVID-19.

This chain connects TRBV7-2 to TRBJ2-1; TRBD2 matches at 11 bases. The germline V gene has CDR1 SGHTA and CDR2 FQGNSA. The CDR3 has 15 residues. The trim removed 3 bases at V and 5 bases at J, leaving 3 bases unmatched. CDR3 nucleotide sequence: TGTGCCAGCAGCTTTGGGACTAGCGGAAACAATGAGCAGTTCTTC. The encoded protein is CASSFGTSGNNEQFF.

This chain joins TRBV3-1 (or the pseudogene TRBV3-2) and TRBJ1-1; 8 bases align to TRBD1. After removal of 3 bases from V and 0 bases from J, the junction contained 3 bases not matched to a gene. Per the germline V gene, CDR1 is LGHDT and CDR2 is YNNKEL (reference sequence). The CDR3 loop spans 15 amino acids. CDR3 nucleotide sequence: TGTGCCAGCAGCCAGTTGGACAGGGTGAACACTGAAGCTTTCTTT. The encoded protein is CASSQLDRVNTEAFF.

The rearrangement uses TRBV9 and TRBJ2-7; 7 bases are shared with TRBD2. Germline CDR1 and CDR2: SGDLS and YYNGEE. The CDR3 contains 17 residues. J lost 4 bases, V lost 0 bases, and 13 bases had no gene match. The CDR3 loop is CASSVGPAGGSRYEQYF. The CDR3 nucleotides are TGTGCCAGCAGCGTAGGCCCCGCGGGCGGGAGTAGGTACGAGCAGTACTTC.

The CDR3 sequence: CASSAGTSGTYIQYF. In nucleotides, the CDR3 is TGTGCCAGCAGCGCCGGGACTAGCGGGACTTACATTCAGTACTTC. V gene TRBV28 combines with J gene TRBJ2-4, with 13 bases lining up with TRBD2. Germline trimming cut 6 bases from V and 8 bases from J; bases unmatched to any gene: 7. Germline lookup yields CDR1 MDHEN and CDR2 SYDVKM. The CDR3 runs to 15 residues.

This clone was counted between two and nine times. V gene TRBV10-3 combines with J gene TRBJ2-4; D perhaps matches TRBD1 (6 bases). V lost 6 bases and J lost 0, with 9 bases in between. Germline loops: CDR1 ENHRY, CDR2 SYGVKD. This CDR3 has 14 amino acids. CDR3 region: CAIRDSLAKNIQYF. CDR3 in DNA: TGTGCCATCAGGGACAGCCTAGCCAAAAACATTCAGTACTTC.

This clone is a singleton in its sample. The V call is TRBV5-1, the J call TRBJ2-2; 13 nucleotides line up with TRBD2. V trimming: 0 bases; J trimming: 5 bases; junction bases outside the gene matches: 13. The germline V gene encodes CDR1 SGHRS and CDR2 YFSETQ. This CDR3 region has 20 residues. The CDR3 coding sequence is TGCGCCAGCAGCTTGGATTTTCGGACTAGCGGGAGTATAATGACCGGGGAGCTGTTTTTT. It yields the protein CASSLDFRTSGSIMTGELFF.

The rearrangement joins TRBV7-3 to TRBJ2-3; 7 bases align to TRBD2. Germline loops: CDR1 SGHTA, CDR2 FQGTGA. The V segment lost 2 bases and the J segment 2 bases; nucleotides outside the gene matches: 10. CDR3 size: 17 residues. CDR3: CASSLLGGGTNTDTQYF. The CDR3, as DNA: TGTGCCAGCAGCTTACTGGGGGGAGGGACCAACACAGATACGCAGTATTTT.

This clone has a handful of counts. The CDR3 DNA reads TGTGCCAGCAGTCATAAGGCGGCTAGCGGGAGAGACCCCTACAATGAGCAGTTCTTC. Protein product: CASSHKAASGRDPYNEQFF. This chain uses TRBV2 with TRBJ2-1; 10 bases agree with TRBD2. V trimming: 5 bases; J trimming: 2 bases; junction bases outside the gene matches: 15. This CDR3 has 19 residues. CDR1 and CDR2 from the germline V gene are SNHLY and FYNNEI.

The chain joins TRBV30 to TRBJ2-2, with D possibly TRBD2 on 6 matching bases. The V end was cut by 0 bases, the J end by 3 bases, with 11 bases between. CDR3 length equals 15 residues. Germline CDR1 is GTSNPN and CDR2 is SVGIG (reference sequence). The CDR3 nucleotides are TGTGCCTGGAGTGTTGGGGGGTCGGACACCGGGGAGCTGTTTTTT. The encoded protein is CAWSVGGSDTGELFF.

This clone was recorded once. This sequence joins TRBV3-1 (or the pseudogene TRBV3-2) and TRBJ2-5; 10 nucleotides align to TRBD2. The CDR3 is 15 amino acids. V lost 3 bases, J lost 1 base, and 2 bases stayed unmatched. CDR1 and CDR2 from the germline V gene are LGHDT and YNNKEL (reference sequence). The CDR3: CASSQRTSGQETQYF. For the CDR3, the DNA is TGTGCCAGCAGCCAGCGGACTAGCGGCCAAGAGACCCAGTACTTC.

The V gene is TRBV15, the J gene TRBJ1-5; D remains unclear. Between the trimmed V and J ends, which lost 0 bases and 4 bases, there was a span of 1 base. The CDR3 has 12 amino acids. Germline CDR1 is LNHNV and CDR2 is YYDKDF (reference sequence). The DNA for the CDR3 is TGTGCCACCAGCAGAGATAATCAGCCCCAGCATTTT. This translates into CATSRDNQPQHF.